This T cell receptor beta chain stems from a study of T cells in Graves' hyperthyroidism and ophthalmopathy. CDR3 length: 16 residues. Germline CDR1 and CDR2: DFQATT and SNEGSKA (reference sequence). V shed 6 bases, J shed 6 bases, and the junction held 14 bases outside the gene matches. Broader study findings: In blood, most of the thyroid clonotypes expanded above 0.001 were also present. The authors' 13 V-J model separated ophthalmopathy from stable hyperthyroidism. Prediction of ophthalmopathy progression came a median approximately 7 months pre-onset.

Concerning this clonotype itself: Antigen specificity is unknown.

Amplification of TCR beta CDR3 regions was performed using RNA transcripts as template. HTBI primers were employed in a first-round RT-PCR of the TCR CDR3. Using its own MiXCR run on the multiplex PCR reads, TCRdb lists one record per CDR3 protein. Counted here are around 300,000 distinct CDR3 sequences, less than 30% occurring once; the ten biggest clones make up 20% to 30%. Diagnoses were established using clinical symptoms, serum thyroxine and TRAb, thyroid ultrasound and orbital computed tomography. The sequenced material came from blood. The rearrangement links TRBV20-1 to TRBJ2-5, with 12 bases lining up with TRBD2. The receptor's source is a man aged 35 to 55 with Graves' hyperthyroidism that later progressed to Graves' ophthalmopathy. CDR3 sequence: CSAVGLAGPPAQTQYF. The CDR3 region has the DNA TGCAGTGCGGTAGGACTAGCGGGACCGCCAGCACAGACCCAGTACTTC.